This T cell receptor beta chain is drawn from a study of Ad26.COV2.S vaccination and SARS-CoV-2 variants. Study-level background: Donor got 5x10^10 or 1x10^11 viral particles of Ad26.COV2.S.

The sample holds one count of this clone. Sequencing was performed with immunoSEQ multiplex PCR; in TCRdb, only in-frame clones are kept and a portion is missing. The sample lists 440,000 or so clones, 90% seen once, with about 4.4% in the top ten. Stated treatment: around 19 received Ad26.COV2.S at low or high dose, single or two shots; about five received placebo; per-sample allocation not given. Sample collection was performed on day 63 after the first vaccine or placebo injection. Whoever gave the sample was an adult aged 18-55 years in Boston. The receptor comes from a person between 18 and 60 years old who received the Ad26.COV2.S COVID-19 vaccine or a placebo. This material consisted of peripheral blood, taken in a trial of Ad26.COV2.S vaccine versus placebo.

Written as DNA, the CDR3 is TGTGCCAGCAGTTACTCTAATTCACCCCTCCACTTT. Residues: CASSYSNSPLHF. The chain recombines TRBV6-5 with TRBJ1-6, with D unclear. CDR1 and CDR2 from the germline V gene are MNHEY and SVGAGI. The CDR3 runs to 12 residues. The germline V and J ends were trimmed by 0 bases and 6 bases, with 0 bases remaining between them.